The 22 T cell receptor beta chains below were found in one sample sequenced in a study of cytomegalovirus exposure and HLA in healthy donors. This PCR relied on a set of 60 Vbeta primers and 13 Jbeta primers. TCRdb's copy holds only in-frame clones and misses some; the assay was immunoSEQ multiplex PCR. The sample has some 170,000 clones, roughly 80% seen once; the top ten hold around 4.7%. The sequenced sample consisted of PBMCs. The receptors come from a woman younger than 30 in good health and CMV-seropositive.

The chain uses TRBV19 and TRBJ1-2, with a tentative D call TRBD1 (5 bases). The CDR3 totals 13 residues. The V gene lost 6 bases and the J gene lost 5 bases, with 13 bases spanning the gap. Germline CDR1 reads LNHDA; CDR2 reads SQIVND (reference sequence). In DNA, the CDR3 is TGTGCCAGTAGCCGACCGGGGGAGTATGGCTACACCTTC. Translation gives CASSRPGEYGYTF.

The V gene is TRBV28, the J gene TRBJ2-5, with TRBD1 matching over 7 bases. V gave up 3 bases and J gave up 0 bases; unmatched junction bases: 10. Germline V lookup: CDR1 MDHEN, CDR2 SYDVKM. The CDR3 extends over 17 amino acids. CDR3 sequence (DNA): TGTGCCAGCAGTTTCCCCGACGACAGGGCAGACCAAGAGACCCAGTACTTC. This codes for CASSFPDDRADQETQYF.

The chain couples TRBV7-9 to TRBJ2-3; 7 bases match TRBD1. Per germline, CDR1 SEHNR and CDR2 FQNEAQ (reference sequence). Trimming removed 5 bases from V and 2 bases from J; junction bases left unmatched: 13. CDR3 size: 17 residues. CDR3 protein: CASSPTGALTYTDTQYF. CDR3 sequence (DNA): TGTGCCAGCAGCCCTACAGGGGCCCTAACGTACACAGATACGCAGTATTTT. The whole variable domain, remainder taken from reference TRBV7-9 and TRBJ2-3, is DTGVSQNPRHKITKRGQNVTFRCDPISEHNRLYWYRQTLGQGPEFLTYFQNEAQLEKSRLLSDRFSAERPKGSFSTLEIQRTEQGDSAMYLCASSPTGALTYTDTQYFGPGTRLTVL.

This rearrangement joins TRBV6-1 to TRBJ2-3; 9 bases map to TRBD2. The germline CDR1 and CDR2 sequences are MNHNS and SASEGT. V trimming: 7 bases; J trimming: 0 bases; junction bases outside the gene matches: 2. This CDR3 region has 14 residues. CDR3 protein: CASTSGVSTDTQYF. The CDR3, as DNA: TGTGCCAGCACTAGCGGGGTTAGCACAGATACGCAGTATTTT.

The chain recombines TRBV7-9 with TRBJ2-7, with 7 nucleotides matching TRBD1. This CDR3 contains 13 residues. The V segment lost 11 bases and the J segment 6 bases; nucleotides outside the gene matches: 13. The germline V gene has CDR1 SEHNR and CDR2 FQNEAQ (reference sequence). The CDR3 nucleotides are TGTGCCGGCGTCCCTTATTCAGGGGGCGAGCAGTACTTC. As protein: CAGVPYSGGEQYF. The full variable domain, its missing parts supplied by reference TRBV7-9 and TRBJ2-7, is DTGVSQNPRHKITKRGQNVTFRCDPISEHNRLYWYRQTLGQGPEFLTYFQNEAQLEKSRLLSDRFSAERPKGSFSTLEIQRTEQGDSAMYLCAGVPYSGGEQYFGPGTRLTVT.

This chain joins TRBV18 and TRBJ1-3, with TRBD1 matching over 8 bases. In germline, CDR1 is KGHSH, CDR2 LQKENI. Germline trimming cut 2 bases from V and 0 bases from J; bases unmatched to any gene: 12. This CDR3 has 19 amino acids. CDR3 nucleotides: TGTGCCAGCTCACCAATATTGGGACAGGCCTCTTACTCTGGAAACACCATATATTTT. Amino acids: CASSPILGQASYSGNTIYF.

Remarks on this clone: Additional DNA sequences in this sample encode the identical CDR3. The chain combines TRBV15 with TRBJ1-5; 9 bases agree with TRBD1. The trim removed 3 bases at V and 7 bases at J, leaving 4 bases unmatched. This CDR3 has 14 residues. CDR1 is LNHNV, CDR2 YYDKDF, per germline (reference sequence). In DNA, the CDR3 is TGTGCCACCAGCAGGGACAGGGGCTCCCAGCCCCAGCATTTT. Translated, it gives CATSRDRGSQPQHF.

The chain is built from TRBV6-5 and TRBJ2-5; possible D gene TRBD2, 5 bases. Germline V CDR1 and CDR2: MNHEY, SVGAGI. The CDR3 covers 11 residues. V lost 2 bases to trimming and J lost 7 bases, with 5 bases between them. CDR3 coding DNA: TGTGCCAGCAGTTACGCGGGGACCCAGTACTTC. Amino acid sequence: CASSYAGTQYF.

This sequence joins TRBV5-1 and TRBJ1-4, with D maybe TRBD1 (5 bases). Per the germline V gene, CDR1 is SGHRS and CDR2 is YFSETQ. Trimming took 0 bases from V and 0 from J, leaving 12 bases between them. The CDR3 spans 17 residues. The CDR3: CASSLALDSATNEKLFF. CDR3 DNA: TGCGCCAGCAGCTTGGCACTCGACAGTGCAACTAATGAAAAACTGTTTTTT.

This rearrangement joins TRBV6-4 to TRBJ1-2; D not resolved. CDR1 is MRHNA and CDR2 is SNTAGT in the germline V gene. With 6 bases removed from V and 8 bases from J, the gap between germline ends came to 13 bases. This CDR3 has 12 residues. CDR3 nucleotide sequence: TGTGCCAGCAGGGAGGGTCGGGAAGGCTACACCTTC. Translated: CASREGREGYTF.

The V gene is TRBV5-6, the J gene TRBJ2-5, with D tentatively TRBD2 (5 bases). Trimming removed 3 bases from V and 2 bases from J, with 8 bases in between. This CDR3 is built from 13 residues. Per germline, CDR1 SGHDT and CDR2 YYEEEE. CDR3 sequence reads: CASSSAGQETQYF. In DNA, the CDR3 is TGTGCCAGCAGCTCGGCGGGTCAAGAGACCCAGTACTTC.

The rearrangement links TRBV30 to TRBJ2-5, with TRBD1 matching over 10 bases. Per the germline V gene, CDR1 is GTSNPN and CDR2 is SVGIG (reference sequence). This CDR3 has 13 amino acids. J gave up 9 bases and V 0 bases, and 4 bases lay outside the gene matches. CDR3 residues: CAWSVRDRGAQYF. CDR3 bases: TGTGCCTGGAGTGTAAGGGACAGGGGTGCCCAGTACTTC.

The CDR3 nucleotides read TGTGCCAGCAAGGGAGACCCCTTGACCTACAATGAGCAGTTCTTC. This translates into CASKGDPLTYNEQFF. The chain uses TRBV6-1 and TRBJ2-1; a possible D gene is TRBD2 (5 bases). V was pared by 7 bases and J by 2 bases, with 15 bases between. This CDR3 contains 15 residues. From germline, CDR1 is MNHNS and CDR2 SASEGT.

Only one count was recorded for this clone. This rearrangement joins TRBV5-1 to TRBJ2-1; the match to TRBD2 covers 13 bases. The ends lost 7 bases at V and 3 bases at J; junction bases unmatched: 4. CDR3 size: 15 residues. In germline, CDR1 is SGHRS, CDR2 YFSETQ. CDR3 sequence: CASSTSGGDYNEQFF. The CDR3 nucleotides read TGCGCCAGCTCTACTAGCGGGGGGGACTACAATGAGCAGTTCTTC.

V and J are TRBV5-1 and TRBJ1-6; D is ambiguous. The CDR3 spans 14 residues. Germline loops: CDR1 SGHRS, CDR2 YFSETQ. V lost 0 bases and J lost 7, with 8 bases in between. The CDR3 region is CASSLAIVNSPLHF. The CDR3 DNA follows: TGCGCCAGCAGCTTGGCGATAGTGAATTCACCCCTCCACTTT.

The V and J genes are TRBV2 and TRBJ1-1; TRBD1 might be the D (6 bases). Germline CDR1 is SNHLY and CDR2 is FYNNEI. This CDR3 is built from 15 residues. Trimming shortened V by 6 bases and J by 2 bases, and 16 bases separated the two germline ends. Here the CDR3 DNA reads TGTGCCAGCAGCCACCGGACAGCCCTAAACACTGAAGCTTTCTTT. It yields the protein CASSHRTALNTEAFF.

The chain carries TRBV6-1 and TRBJ1-6, with D perhaps TRBD1 (6 bases). The CDR3 extends over 16 amino acids. Germline V gene lookup returns CDR1 MNHNS and CDR2 SASEGT. Between the trimmed V and J ends, which lost 3 bases and 10 bases, there was a span of 19 bases. CDR3: CASSELYSGVRSPLHF. The DNA of the CDR3 is TGTGCCAGCAGTGAGTTGTACTCAGGGGTTCGATCACCCCTCCACTTT.

The CDR3 region is CASRDRVGSTGELFF. Written as DNA, the CDR3 is TGTGCCAGCAGGGACAGGGTAGGGAGCACCGGGGAGCTGTTTTTT. The rearrangement uses TRBV28 and TRBJ2-2; 8 bases are a match to TRBD1. The CDR3 loop spans 15 amino acids. Germline trimming cut 6 bases from V and 4 bases from J; bases unmatched to any gene: 7. Per germline, CDR1 MDHEN and CDR2 SYDVKM.

V gene TRBV6-5 combines with J gene TRBJ2-6; a weak D match, TRBD1 (5 bases). Germline V lookup: CDR1 MNHEY, CDR2 SVGAGI. The CDR3 runs to 14 residues. Deletions cut 2 bases from V and 13 bases from J, with 15 bases between. The CDR3 sequence is CASSYDRRQGVLTF. CDR3 DNA sequence: TGTGCCAGCAGTTACGACAGACGCCAAGGAGTCCTGACTTTC.

This sequence joins TRBV6-5 and TRBJ1-4, with D unresolved. CDR1 and CDR2 from the germline V gene are MNHEY and SVGAGI. There are 15 residues in the CDR3. Trimming shortened V by 4 bases and J by 0 bases, and 9 bases separated the two germline ends. CDR3 protein: CASSSEGATNEKLFF. As DNA, the CDR3 is TGTGCCAGCAGTTCCGAGGGAGCAACTAATGAAAAACTGTTTTTT.

This clone was found a few times. V is TRBV4-1 and J is TRBJ2-7, with D perhaps matching TRBD1 (6 bases). The germline CDR1 and CDR2 sequences are MGHRA and YSYEKL. V was cut by 1 base and J by 3 bases, with 10 bases left in between. There are 14 residues in the CDR3. In nucleotides, the CDR3 is TGCGCCAGCAGCCAAGTAGGCAGGGGCTACGAGCAGTACTTC. The encoded protein is CASSQVGRGYEQYF.

The chain combines TRBV2 with TRBJ1-2, with 9 positions matching TRBD1. V lost 4 bases to trimming and J lost 5 bases; unmatched junction nucleotides: 8. The CDR3 has 15 residues. Germline V lookup: CDR1 SNHLY, CDR2 FYNNEI. The chain's CDR3 is CASSATGGGGYGYTF. The CDR3 DNA follows: TGTGCCAGCAGTGCAACAGGGGGCGGTGGTTATGGCTACACCTTC. Using reference TRBV2 and TRBJ1-2 for the parts outside the CDR3, the full variable domain is EPEVTQTPSHQVTQMGQEVILRCVPISNHLYFYWYRQILGQKVEFLVSFYNNEISEKSEIFDDQFSVERPDGSNFTLKIRSTKLEDSAMYFCASSATGGGGYGYTFGSGTRLTVV.